These 25 T cell receptor beta chains originate from one sample sequenced in a study of T cell responses to AZD1222 COVID-19 vaccine. TCRdb keeps only in-frame clones here, not all; method: immunoSEQ multiplex PCR. The table has around 120,000 clones, around 87% seen once. Sequenced here: peripheral blood, sampled on day 0 of AZD1222 vaccination. Receptors were obtained from an adult in good health.

Only one count was recorded for this clone. The chain is built from TRBV2 and TRBJ1-1; 7 bases agree with TRBD1. The germline gives CDR1 SNHLY, CDR2 FYNNEI. Trimming cost V 6 bases and J 3 bases; bases outside gene matches: 16. The CDR3 contains 17 residues. This CDR3 is CASRFFRQGEGDTEAFF. The CDR3 coding sequence is TGTGCCAGCAGATTCTTTCGACAGGGTGAGGGGGACACTGAAGCTTTCTTT.

The chain has TRBV7-2 and TRBJ1-2; 9 nucleotides match TRBD1. The germline V gene encodes CDR1 SGHTA and CDR2 FQGNSA. The CDR3 has 17 residues. Trimming cost V 4 bases and J 6 bases; bases outside gene matches: 15. CDR3 residues: CASSSFSSLTGGDGYTF. The CDR3 nucleotides read TGTGCCAGCAGCTCATTCTCCTCCCTTACAGGGGGCGATGGCTACACCTTC.

The chain has TRBV18 and TRBJ2-7; 12 bases are shared with TRBD1. This CDR3 has 15 amino acids. CDR1 is KGHSH, CDR2 LQKENI, per germline. Trimming took 4 bases from V and 3 from J; bases not matched to a gene: 4. As DNA, the CDR3 is TGTGCCAGCTCACTGGGGACAGGGGGCGTCTACGAGCAGTACTTC. Translating it yields CASSLGTGGVYEQYF.

J is TRBJ2-4 and V is TRBV6-2 or TRBV6-3; 14 positions match TRBD2. The CDR3 is made up of 21 amino acids. Germline loops: CDR1 MNHEY, CDR2 SVGEGT. The V and J ends lost 0 bases and 2 bases, in that order; junction bases with no gene match: 12. CDR3 DNA sequence: TGTGCCAGCAGTTACTCCTCGCGGACTAGCGGGGGGACGAGGTCCAAAAACATTCAGTACTTC. This codes for CASSYSSRTSGGTRSKNIQYF.

The CDR3 DNA follows: TGCGCCAGCAGCTTGGGACTAGCGGGGGGTAACTCCTACAATGAGCAGTTCTTC. Translation: CASSLGLAGGNSYNEQFF. The genes are TRBV5-1 and TRBJ2-1; TRBD2 matches 13 bases. The CDR3 has 18 residues. CDR1 and CDR2 from the germline V gene are SGHRS and YFSETQ. V trimming: 0 bases; J trimming: 0 bases; junction bases outside the gene matches: 3.

V and J are TRBV15 and TRBJ1-2; 7 positions agree with TRBD1. This CDR3 spans 13 amino acids. After removal of 3 bases from V and 4 bases from J, the junction contained 2 bases not matched to a gene. CDR1 is LNHNV, CDR2 YYDKDF, per germline (reference sequence). Here the CDR3 reads CATSRDRPYGYTF. The CDR3 region has the DNA TGTGCCACCAGCAGGGACAGGCCCTATGGCTACACCTTC. The full variable domain, its missing parts supplied by reference TRBV15 and TRBJ1-2, is DAMVIQNPRYQVTQFGKPVTLSCSQTLNHNVMYWYQQKSSQAPKLLFHYYDKDFNNEADTPDNFQSRRPNTSFCFLDIRSPGLGDTAMYLCATSRDRPYGYTFGSGTRLTVV.

The chain combines TRBV4-3 with TRBJ1-4; D is possibly TRBD1 (6 bases). CDR1 is LGHNA, CDR2 YSLEER, per germline. V lost 0 bases to trimming and J lost 8 bases, with 22 bases between them. This CDR3 region has 18 residues. The CDR3 DNA sequence: TGCGCCAGCAGCCAAGATCGGGTTTGGTTTGGGGGCGAGGAAAAACTGTTTTTT. Its translation: CASSQDRVWFGGEEKLFF.

Here the CDR3 DNA reads TGTGCCAGCAGCCCCTTTGCGGGTAGCACAGATACGCAGTATTTT. It codes for CASSPFAGSTDTQYF. The V call is TRBV3-1 (or the pseudogene TRBV3-2), the J call TRBJ2-3, with D possibly matching TRBD2 (5 bases). Germline CDR1 and CDR2: LGHDT and YNNKEL (reference sequence). The CDR3 spans 15 residues. Trimming shortened V by 4 bases and J by 0 bases, and 11 bases separated the two germline ends.

The chain has TRBV12-3 or TRBV12-4 and TRBJ1-2; the match to TRBD1 covers 10 bases. V was clipped by 6 bases and J by 8 bases; unmatched bases: 3. The CDR3 contains 12 residues. CDR3 DNA: TGTGCCAGCAGCCCGGACAGGGGGGGCTACACCTTC. It translates to CASSPDRGGYTF.

V usage is TRBV12-5 and J usage is TRBJ2-7, with no clear D. The CDR3 has 13 amino acids. CDR1 and CDR2 from the germline V gene are LGHNT and FRNRAP. V was cut by 5 bases and J by 3 bases, with 11 bases left in between. CDR3 loop: CASGGSTIYEQYF. CDR3 bases: TGTGCTAGTGGTGGCTCGACCATCTACGAGCAGTACTTC.

The rearrangement joins TRBV19 to TRBJ1-1; D uncertain. V gave up 8 bases and J gave up 1 base, with 11 bases separating them. Germline V CDR1 and CDR2: LNHDA, SQIVND (reference sequence). This CDR3 has 13 amino acids. The CDR3, as DNA: TGTGCCAGTCCGTATCCGGGGAACACTGAAGCTTTCTTT. Translated, it gives CASPYPGNTEAFF.

This chain joins TRBV9 and TRBJ2-2; 9 positions match TRBD1. In germline, CDR1 is SGDLS, CDR2 YYNGEE. With V trimmed by 0 bases and J by 7 bases, 10 bases remained unmatched. The CDR3 contains 17 residues. This CDR3 is CASSVDEDRGGDGELFF. CDR3 coding DNA: TGTGCCAGCAGCGTAGATGAGGACAGGGGAGGGGACGGGGAGCTGTTTTTT.

The chain combines TRBV7-9 with TRBJ2-7; a possible D gene is TRBD2 (6 bases). Germline-derived CDR1 and CDR2 are SEHNR and FQNEAQ (reference sequence). The V gene lost 5 bases and the J gene lost 7 bases, with 18 bases spanning the gap. The length of the CDR3 is 14 residues. CDR3 sequence (DNA): TGTGCCAGCAGCCTGGTTGGGGGACTGGAAGAGCAGTACTTC. It is translated as CASSLVGGLEEQYF. The entire variable domain, with the rest obtained from reference TRBV7-9 and TRBJ2-7, is as follows: DTGVSQNPRHKITKRGQNVTFRCDPISEHNRLYWYRQTLGQGPEFLTYFQNEAQLEKSRLLSDRFSAERPKGSFSTLEIQRTEQGDSAMYLCASSLVGGLEEQYFGPGTRLTVT.

V usage is TRBV5-8 and J usage is TRBJ2-7; D possibly corresponds to TRBD2 (6 bases). CDR1 is SGHTS and CDR2 is YDEGEE in the germline V gene. V was cut by 1 base and J by 0 bases, with 8 bases left in between. The CDR3 totals 14 residues. The CDR3 sequence is CASSLYGSSYEQYF. The CDR3 DNA sequence: TGTGCCAGCAGCTTGTACGGGAGCTCCTACGAGCAGTACTTC.

This sequence joins TRBV25-1 and TRBJ1-2, with a possible D match to TRBD1 (5 bases). Germline values: CDR1 MGHDK, CDR2 SYGVNS. The CDR3 runs 12 residues. The germline V and J ends were trimmed by 6 bases and 8 bases, with 13 bases remaining between them. CDR3 loop: CASRVGGEGYTF. CDR3 nucleotides: TGTGCCAGCAGGGTCGGGGGTGAGGGCTACACCTTC.

This rearrangement joins TRBV6-1 to TRBJ2-3, with 7 bases fitting TRBD2. Germline-derived CDR1 and CDR2 are MNHNS and SASEGT. V shed 2 bases, J shed 6 bases, and the junction held 8 bases outside the gene matches. The CDR3 spans 15 residues. CDR3 nucleotides: TGTGCCAGCAGTGAACTAGCGGCCAAGGTGGATACGCAGTATTTT. Protein: CASSELAAKVDTQYF.

The genes are TRBV11-2 and TRBJ1-4; D unresolved. Looked up from germline, CDR1 is SGHAT and CDR2 is FQNNGV. The V end lost 5 bases, the J end lost 2 bases, and 15 bases lay between the germline ends. This CDR3 contains 16 residues. The CDR3 reads CASSRRVGFTNEKLFF. The CDR3 nucleotides read TGTGCCAGCAGCCGGCGGGTGGGATTTACTAATGAAAAACTGTTTTTT.

The J gene is TRBJ1-5, the V gene TRBV19; unclear D gene. The V end lost 0 bases, the J end lost 6 bases, and 3 bases lay between the germline ends. Germline CDR1 and CDR2: LNHDA and SQIVND (reference sequence). The CDR3 extends over 12 amino acids. The CDR3 region is CASSIDSQPQHF. Written as DNA, the CDR3 is TGTGCCAGTAGTATAGATAGTCAGCCCCAGCATTTT.

This clone was counted a single time. This sequence joins TRBV12-5 and TRBJ1-1; tentative D call: TRBD1 (6 bases). Germline-derived CDR1 and CDR2 are LGHNT and FRNRAP. CDR3 length equals 18 residues. Trimming left V 3 bases short and J 0 bases short, with 20 bases between. This CDR3 reads CASGFETEDSLMNTEAFF. The CDR3, as DNA: TGTGCTAGTGGTTTTGAGACCGAGGACAGCTTAATGAACACTGAAGCTTTCTTT.

The genes are TRBV4-1 and TRBJ1-4, with 8 bases matching TRBD1. The CDR3 has 15 amino acids. Germline trimming cut 4 bases from V and 8 bases from J; bases unmatched to any gene: 9. Germline loops: CDR1 MGHRA, CDR2 YSYEKL. CDR3: CASSPRTGIGEKLFF. CDR3 DNA: TGCGCCAGCAGCCCCCGGACAGGGATTGGGGAAAAACTGTTTTTT.

A single count supports this clone. The chain joins TRBV6-1 to TRBJ1-5, with no clear D. Trimming left V 3 bases short and J 2 bases short, with 14 bases between. Germline-derived CDR1 and CDR2 are MNHNS and SASEGT. The length of the CDR3 is 16 residues. The CDR3 spells CASSDKGGEGNQPQHF. Here the CDR3 DNA reads TGTGCCAGCAGTGATAAGGGCGGGGAGGGCAATCAGCCCCAGCATTTT.

This clone occurred a few times. This rearrangement joins TRBV5-1 to TRBJ2-3; no definite D call. The CDR3 totals 12 residues. CDR1 and CDR2 from the germline V gene are SGHRS and YFSETQ. V was clipped by 2 bases and J by 0 bases, with 1 base between them. DNA for the CDR3: TGCGCCAGCAGCTTCAGCACAGATACGCAGTATTTT. Amino acids: CASSFSTDTQYF.

The chain has TRBV4-1 and TRBJ2-3; a weak D match, TRBD2 (6 bases). Trimming took 0 bases from V and 6 from J, leaving 13 bases between them. This CDR3 region has 15 residues. CDR1 and CDR2 (germline): MGHRA, YSYEKL. DNA of the CDR3: TGCGCCAGCAGCCAAGATCGACTAGTTCTGGATACGCAGTATTTT. The encoded protein is CASSQDRLVLDTQYF.

The rearrangement links TRBV2 to TRBJ2-1; 10 nucleotides line up with TRBD2. This CDR3 has 17 amino acids. Germline trimming cut 8 bases from V and 0 bases from J; bases unmatched to any gene: 10. Germline values: CDR1 SNHLY, CDR2 FYNNEI. The CDR3 DNA is TGTGCCAGCGGGGGGCTAGCGGGGGATAGCTCCTACAATGAGCAGTTCTTC. Its translation: CASGGLAGDSSYNEQFF.

The gene calls are TRBV6-5 and TRBJ1-6; weak D call: TRBD1 (6 bases). The CDR3 length is 15 residues. Germline CDR1 reads MNHEY; CDR2 reads SVGAGI. Trimming removed 6 bases from V and 13 bases from J, with 22 bases in between. CDR3 amino acids: CASSQGSGRVVPLHF. The CDR3 nucleotides are TGTGCCAGCAGCCAGGGGTCCGGGCGGGTAGTTCCCCTCCACTTT.